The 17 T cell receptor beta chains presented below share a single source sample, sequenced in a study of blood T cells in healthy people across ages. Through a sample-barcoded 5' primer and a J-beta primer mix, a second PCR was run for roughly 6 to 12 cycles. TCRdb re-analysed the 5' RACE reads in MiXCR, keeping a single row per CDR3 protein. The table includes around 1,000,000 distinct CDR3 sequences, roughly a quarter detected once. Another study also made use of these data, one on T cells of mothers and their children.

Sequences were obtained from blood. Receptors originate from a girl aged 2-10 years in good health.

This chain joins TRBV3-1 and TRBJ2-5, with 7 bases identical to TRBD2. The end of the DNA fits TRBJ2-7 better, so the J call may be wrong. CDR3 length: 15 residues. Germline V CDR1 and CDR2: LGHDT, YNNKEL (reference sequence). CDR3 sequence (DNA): TGTGCCAGCAGCCAATTGTGGCAGGGAGGGAGCGAGCAGTACTTC. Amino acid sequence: CASSQLWQGGSEQYF.

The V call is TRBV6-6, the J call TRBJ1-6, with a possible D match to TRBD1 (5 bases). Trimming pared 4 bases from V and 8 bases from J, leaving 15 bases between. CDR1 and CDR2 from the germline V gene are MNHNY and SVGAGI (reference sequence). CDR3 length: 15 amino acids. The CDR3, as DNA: TGTGCCAGCAGTTTCTCCGGGACGTTAGATTCACCCCTCCACTTT. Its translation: CASSFSGTLDSPLHF.

The CDR3 reads CASSSPGLAFYEQYF. The CDR3 DNA is TGTGCCAGCAGCTCACCGGGACTAGCGTTCTACGAGCAGTACTTC. V and J are TRBV5-6 and TRBJ2-5; 10 bases match TRBD2. The J call may be incorrect, as the DNA end agrees better with TRBJ2-7. Germline V gene data show CDR1 as SGHDT and CDR2 as YYEEEE. The CDR3 loop spans 15 amino acids.

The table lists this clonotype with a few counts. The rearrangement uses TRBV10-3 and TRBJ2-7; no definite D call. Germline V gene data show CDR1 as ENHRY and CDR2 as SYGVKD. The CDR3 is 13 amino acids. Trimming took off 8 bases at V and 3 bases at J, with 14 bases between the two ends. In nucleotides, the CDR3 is TGTGCCATCGGCGGAGAACCGCTCTACGAGCAGTACTTC. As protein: CAIGGEPLYEQYF.

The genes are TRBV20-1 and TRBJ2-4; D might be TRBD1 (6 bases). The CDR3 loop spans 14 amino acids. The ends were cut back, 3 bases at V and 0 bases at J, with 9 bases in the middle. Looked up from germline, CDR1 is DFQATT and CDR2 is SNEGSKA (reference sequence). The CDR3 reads CSAREDRAKNIQYF. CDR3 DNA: TGCAGTGCTAGGGAGGACAGAGCCAAAAACATTCAGTACTTC.

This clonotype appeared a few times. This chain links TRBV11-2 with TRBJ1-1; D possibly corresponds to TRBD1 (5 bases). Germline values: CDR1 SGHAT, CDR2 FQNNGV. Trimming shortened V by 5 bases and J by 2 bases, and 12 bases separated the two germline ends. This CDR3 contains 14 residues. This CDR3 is CASSVGTYNTEAFF. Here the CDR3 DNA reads TGTGCCAGCAGCGTCGGGACCTATAACACTGAAGCTTTCTTT. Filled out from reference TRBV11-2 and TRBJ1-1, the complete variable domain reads EAGVAQSPRYKIIEKRQSVAFWCNPISGHATLYWYQQILGQGPKLLIQFQNNGVVDDSQLPKDRFSAERLKGVDSTLKIQPAKLEDSAVYLCASSVGTYNTEAFFGQGTRLTVV.

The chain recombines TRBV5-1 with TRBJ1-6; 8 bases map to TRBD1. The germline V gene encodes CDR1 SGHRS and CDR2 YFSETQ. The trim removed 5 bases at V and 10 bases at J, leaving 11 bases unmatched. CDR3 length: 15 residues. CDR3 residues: CASSRTDRGMSPLHF. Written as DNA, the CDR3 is TGCGCCAGCAGTCGTACCGACAGGGGTATGTCACCCCTCCACTTT.

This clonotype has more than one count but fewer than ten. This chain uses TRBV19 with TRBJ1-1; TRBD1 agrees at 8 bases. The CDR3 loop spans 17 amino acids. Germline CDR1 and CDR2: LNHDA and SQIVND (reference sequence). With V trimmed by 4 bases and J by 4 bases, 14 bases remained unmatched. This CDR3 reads CASSTFQGAGAGTEAFF. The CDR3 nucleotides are TGTGCCAGTAGTACCTTCCAGGGGGCGGGCGCGGGCACTGAAGCTTTCTTT.

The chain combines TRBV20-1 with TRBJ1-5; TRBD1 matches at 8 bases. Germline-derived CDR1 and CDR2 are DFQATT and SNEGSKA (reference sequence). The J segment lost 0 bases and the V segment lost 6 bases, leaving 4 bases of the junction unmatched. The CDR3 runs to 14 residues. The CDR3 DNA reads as TGCAGTGCAACGACAGGGGTTAGCAATCAGCCCCAGCATTTT. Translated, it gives CSATTGVSNQPQHF.

Here the CDR3 reads CASSYTQLSGEQYF. DNA of the CDR3: TGTGCCAGCAGTTACACCCAGCTGTCGGGCGAGCAGTACTTC. The chain links TRBV6-6 to TRBJ2-5; no clear D. The DNA matches TRBJ2-7 better at its end, which makes the J call doubtful. The CDR3 spans 14 residues. Germline V gene data show CDR1 as MNHNY and CDR2 as SVGAGI (reference sequence).

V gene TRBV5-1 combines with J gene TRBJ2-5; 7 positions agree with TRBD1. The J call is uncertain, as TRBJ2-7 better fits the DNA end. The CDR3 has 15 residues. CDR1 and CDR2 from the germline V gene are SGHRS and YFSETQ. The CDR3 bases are TGCGCCAGCAGCTTCTCGGGACAGAACCTCTACGAGCAGTACTTC. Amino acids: CASSFSGQNLYEQYF.

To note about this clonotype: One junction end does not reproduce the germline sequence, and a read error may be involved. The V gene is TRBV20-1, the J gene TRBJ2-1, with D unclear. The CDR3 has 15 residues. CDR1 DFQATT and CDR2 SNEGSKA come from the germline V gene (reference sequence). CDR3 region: CSARPISRAFNERFF. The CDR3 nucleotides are TGCAGTGCTAGACCCATCAGCCGAGCGTTCAATGAGCGGTTCTTC.

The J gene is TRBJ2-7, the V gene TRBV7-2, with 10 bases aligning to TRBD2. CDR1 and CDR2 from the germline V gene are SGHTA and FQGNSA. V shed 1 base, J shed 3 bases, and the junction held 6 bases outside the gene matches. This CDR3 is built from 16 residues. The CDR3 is CASSLEAGGLVYEQYF. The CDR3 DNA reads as TGTGCCAGCAGCTTAGAAGCGGGGGGGTTGGTCTACGAGCAGTACTTC.

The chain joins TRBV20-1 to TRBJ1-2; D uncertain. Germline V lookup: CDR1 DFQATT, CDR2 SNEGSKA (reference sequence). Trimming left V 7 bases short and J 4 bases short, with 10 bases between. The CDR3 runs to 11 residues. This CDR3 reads CSVQAFYGYTF. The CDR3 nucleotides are TGCAGTGTCCAGGCTTTCTATGGCTACACCTTC.

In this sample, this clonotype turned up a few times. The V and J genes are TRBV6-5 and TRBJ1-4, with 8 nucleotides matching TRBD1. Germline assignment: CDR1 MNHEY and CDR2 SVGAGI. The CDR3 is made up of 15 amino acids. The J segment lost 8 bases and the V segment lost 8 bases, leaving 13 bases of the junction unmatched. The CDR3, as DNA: TGTGCCAGCGGGCCCCTCTTCGGACAGGGCGAAAAACTGTTTTTT. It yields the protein CASGPLFGQGEKLFF.

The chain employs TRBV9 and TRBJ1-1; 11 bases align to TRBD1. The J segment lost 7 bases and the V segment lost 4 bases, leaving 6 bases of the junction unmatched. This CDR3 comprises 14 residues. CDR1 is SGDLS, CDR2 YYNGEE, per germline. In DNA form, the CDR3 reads TGTGCCAGCAGCCTGCGGGACAGGGGGATTGAAGCTTTCTTT. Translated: CASSLRDRGIEAFF.

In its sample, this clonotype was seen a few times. This CDR3 reads CASSFPGGAQQYF. The CDR3 nucleotides read TGTGCCAGCAGCTTTCCGGGGGGGGCCCAACAGTACTTC. V usage is TRBV7-2 and J usage is TRBJ2-5; 8 bases line up with TRBD2. The CDR3 loop spans 13 amino acids. The germline gives CDR1 SGHTA, CDR2 FQGNSA. V lost 3 bases, J lost 11 bases, and 8 bases stayed unmatched.